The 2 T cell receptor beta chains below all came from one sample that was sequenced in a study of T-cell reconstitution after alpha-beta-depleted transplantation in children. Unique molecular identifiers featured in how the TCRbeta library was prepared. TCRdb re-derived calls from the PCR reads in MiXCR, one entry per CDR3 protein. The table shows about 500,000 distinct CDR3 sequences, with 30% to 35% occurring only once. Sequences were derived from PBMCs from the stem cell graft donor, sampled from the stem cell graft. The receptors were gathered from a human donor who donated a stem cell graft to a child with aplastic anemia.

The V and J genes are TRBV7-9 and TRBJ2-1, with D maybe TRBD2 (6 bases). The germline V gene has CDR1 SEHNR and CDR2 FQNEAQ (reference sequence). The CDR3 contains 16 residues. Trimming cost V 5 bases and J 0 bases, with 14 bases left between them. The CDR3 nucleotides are TGTGCCAGCAGCCGGAGGGGCGGAAGCTCCTACAATGAGCAGTTCTTC. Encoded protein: CASSRRGGSSYNEQFF.

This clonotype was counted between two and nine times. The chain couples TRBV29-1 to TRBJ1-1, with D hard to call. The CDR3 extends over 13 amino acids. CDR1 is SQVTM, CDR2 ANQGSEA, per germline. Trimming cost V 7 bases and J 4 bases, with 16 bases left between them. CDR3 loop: CSAPFQGSTEAFF. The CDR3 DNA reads TGCAGCGCCCCGTTCCAAGGAAGCACTGAAGCTTTCTTT.